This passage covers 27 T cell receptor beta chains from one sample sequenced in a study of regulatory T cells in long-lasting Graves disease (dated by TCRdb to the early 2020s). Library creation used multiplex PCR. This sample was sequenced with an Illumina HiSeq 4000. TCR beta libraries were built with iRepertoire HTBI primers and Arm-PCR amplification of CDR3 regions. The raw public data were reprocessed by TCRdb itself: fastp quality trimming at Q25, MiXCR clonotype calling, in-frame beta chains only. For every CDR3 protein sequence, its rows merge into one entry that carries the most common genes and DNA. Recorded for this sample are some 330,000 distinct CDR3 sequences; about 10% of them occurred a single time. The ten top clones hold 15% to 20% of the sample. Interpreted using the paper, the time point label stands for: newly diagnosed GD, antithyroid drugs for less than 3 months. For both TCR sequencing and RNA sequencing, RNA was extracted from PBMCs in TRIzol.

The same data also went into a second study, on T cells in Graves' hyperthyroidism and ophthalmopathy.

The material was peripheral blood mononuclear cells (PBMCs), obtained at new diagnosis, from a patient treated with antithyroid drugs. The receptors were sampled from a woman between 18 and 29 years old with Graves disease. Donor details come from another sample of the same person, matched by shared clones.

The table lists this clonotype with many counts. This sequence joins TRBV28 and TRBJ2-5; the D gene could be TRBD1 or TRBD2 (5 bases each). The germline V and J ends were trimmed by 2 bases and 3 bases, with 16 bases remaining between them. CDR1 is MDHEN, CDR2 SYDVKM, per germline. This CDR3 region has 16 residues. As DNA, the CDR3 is TGTGCCAGCAGTTTAGGGGGACGGGCGGGCAAAGAGACCCAGTACTTC. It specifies CASSLGGRAGKETQYF.

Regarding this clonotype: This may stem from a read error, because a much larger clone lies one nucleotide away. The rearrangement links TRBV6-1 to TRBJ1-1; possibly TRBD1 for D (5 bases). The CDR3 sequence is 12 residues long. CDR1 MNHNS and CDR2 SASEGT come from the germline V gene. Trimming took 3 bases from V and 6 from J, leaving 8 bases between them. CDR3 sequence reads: CASSEGGAEAFF. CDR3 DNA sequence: TGTGCCAGCAGTGAGGGGGGGGCTGAAGCTTTCTTT.

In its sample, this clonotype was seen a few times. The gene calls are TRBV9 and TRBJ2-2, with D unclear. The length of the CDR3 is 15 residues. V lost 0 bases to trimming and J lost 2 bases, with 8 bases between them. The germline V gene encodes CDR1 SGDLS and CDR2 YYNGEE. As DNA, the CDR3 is TGTGCCAGCAGCGTAGGGAGCACAAACACCGGGGAGCTGTTTTTT. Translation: CASSVGSTNTGELFF. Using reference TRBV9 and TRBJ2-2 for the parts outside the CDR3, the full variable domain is DSGVTQTPKHLITATGQRVTLRCSPRSGDLSVYWYQQSLDQGLQFLIQYYNGEERAKGNILERFSAQQFPDLHSELNLSSLELGDSALYFCASSVGSTNTGELFFGEGSRLTVL.

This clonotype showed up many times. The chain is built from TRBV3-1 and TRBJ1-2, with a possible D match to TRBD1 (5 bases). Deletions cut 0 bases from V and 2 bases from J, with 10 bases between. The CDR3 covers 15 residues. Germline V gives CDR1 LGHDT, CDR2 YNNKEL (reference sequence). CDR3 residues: CASSQEIWGNYGYTF. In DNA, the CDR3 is TGTGCCAGCAGCCAAGAGATCTGGGGCAACTATGGCTACACCTTC.

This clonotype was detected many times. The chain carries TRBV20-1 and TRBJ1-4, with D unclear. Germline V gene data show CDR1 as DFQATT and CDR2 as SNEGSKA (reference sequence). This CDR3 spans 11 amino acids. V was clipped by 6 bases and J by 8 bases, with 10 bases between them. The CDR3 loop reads CSAEKREKLFF. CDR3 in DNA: TGCAGTGCCGAAAAACGGGAAAAACTGTTTTTT.

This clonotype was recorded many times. The CDR3 region is CASSLETGANTGELFF. CDR3 bases: TGTGCCAGCAGTTTAGAAACAGGCGCGAACACCGGGGAGCTGTTTTTT. The V gene is TRBV12-3 or TRBV12-4, the J gene TRBJ2-2, with D perhaps matching TRBD1 (5 bases). Trimming shortened V by 1 base and J by 0 bases, and 9 bases separated the two germline ends. This CDR3 comprises 16 residues.

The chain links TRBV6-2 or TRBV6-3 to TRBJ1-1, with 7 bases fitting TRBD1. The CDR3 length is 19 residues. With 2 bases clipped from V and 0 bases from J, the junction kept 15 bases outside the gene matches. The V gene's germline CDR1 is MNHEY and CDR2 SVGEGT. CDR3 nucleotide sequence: TGTGCCAGCAGTTACGGGACTAGCCCCGGGACAGCGCTGAACACTGAAGCTTTCTTT. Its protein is CASSYGTSPGTALNTEAFF.

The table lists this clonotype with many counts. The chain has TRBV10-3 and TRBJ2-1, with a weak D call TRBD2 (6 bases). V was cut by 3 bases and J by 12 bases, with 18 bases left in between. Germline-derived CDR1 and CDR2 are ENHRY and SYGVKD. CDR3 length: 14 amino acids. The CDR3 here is CAISEWDSASGQFF. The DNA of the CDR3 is TGTGCCATCAGTGAATGGGACTCCGCGTCGGGGCAGTTCTTC.

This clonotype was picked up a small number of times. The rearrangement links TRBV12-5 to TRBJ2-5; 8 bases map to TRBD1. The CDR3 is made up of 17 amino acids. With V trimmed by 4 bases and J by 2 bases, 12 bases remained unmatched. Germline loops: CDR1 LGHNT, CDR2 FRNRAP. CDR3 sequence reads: CASGSGQGRATQETQYF. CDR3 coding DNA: TGTGCTAGTGGTTCCGGACAGGGTCGAGCGACGCAAGAGACCCAGTACTTC.

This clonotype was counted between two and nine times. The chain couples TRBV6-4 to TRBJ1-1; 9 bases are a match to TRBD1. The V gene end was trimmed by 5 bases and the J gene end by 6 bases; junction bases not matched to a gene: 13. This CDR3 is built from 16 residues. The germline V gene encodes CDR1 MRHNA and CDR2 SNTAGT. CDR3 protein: CASSPQGQGKAPEAFF. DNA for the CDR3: TGTGCCAGCAGTCCCCAGGGACAGGGAAAAGCGCCTGAAGCTTTCTTT.

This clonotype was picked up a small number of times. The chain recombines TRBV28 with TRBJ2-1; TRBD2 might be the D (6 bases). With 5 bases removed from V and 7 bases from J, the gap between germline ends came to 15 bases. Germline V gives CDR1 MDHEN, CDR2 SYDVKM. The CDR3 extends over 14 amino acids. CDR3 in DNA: TGTGCCAGCAGTATAGGGCGGCGGGATAATGAGCAGTTCTTC. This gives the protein CASSIGRRDNEQFF.

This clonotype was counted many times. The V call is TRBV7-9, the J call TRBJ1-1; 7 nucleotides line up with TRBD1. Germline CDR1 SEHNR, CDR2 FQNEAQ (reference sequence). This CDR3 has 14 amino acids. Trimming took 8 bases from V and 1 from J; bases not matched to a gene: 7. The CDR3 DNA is TGTGCCAGCGGATGGACAGGAACGAACACTGAAGCTTTCTTT. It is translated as CASGWTGTNTEAFF.

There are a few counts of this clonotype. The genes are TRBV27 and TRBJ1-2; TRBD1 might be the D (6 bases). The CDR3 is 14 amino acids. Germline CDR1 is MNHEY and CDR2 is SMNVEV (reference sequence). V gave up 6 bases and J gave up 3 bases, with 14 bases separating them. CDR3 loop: CASSPVGAYYGYTF. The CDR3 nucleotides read TGTGCCAGCAGCCCGGTGGGGGCCTACTATGGCTACACCTTC.

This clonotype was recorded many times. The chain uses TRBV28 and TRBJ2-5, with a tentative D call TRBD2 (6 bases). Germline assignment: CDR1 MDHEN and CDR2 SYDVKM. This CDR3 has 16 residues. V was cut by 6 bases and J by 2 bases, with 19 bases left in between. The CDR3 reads CASRQTLLARQETQYF. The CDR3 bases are TGTGCCAGCAGACAAACGCTGCTAGCGAGGCAAGAGACCCAGTACTTC. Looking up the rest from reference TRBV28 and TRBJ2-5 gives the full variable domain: DVKVTQSSRYLVKRTGEKVFLECVQDMDHENMFWYRQDPGLGLRLIYFSYDVKMKEKGDIPEGYSVSREKKERFSLILESASTNQTSMYLCASRQTLLARQETQYFGPGTRLLVL.

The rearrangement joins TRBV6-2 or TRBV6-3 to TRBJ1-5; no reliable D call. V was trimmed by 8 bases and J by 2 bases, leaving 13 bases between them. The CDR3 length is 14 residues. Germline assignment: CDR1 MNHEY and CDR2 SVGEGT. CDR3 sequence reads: CASGRREGNQPQHF. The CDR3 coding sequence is TGTGCCAGCGGGAGGCGGGAGGGCAATCAGCCCCAGCATTTT.

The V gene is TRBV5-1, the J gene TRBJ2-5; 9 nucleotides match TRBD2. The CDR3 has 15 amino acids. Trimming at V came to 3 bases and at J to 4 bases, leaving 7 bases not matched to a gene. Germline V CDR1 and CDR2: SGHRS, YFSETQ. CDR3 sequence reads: CASSSQAGGGETQYF. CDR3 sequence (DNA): TGCGCCAGCAGCTCTCAAGCGGGGGGCGGAGAGACCCAGTACTTC.

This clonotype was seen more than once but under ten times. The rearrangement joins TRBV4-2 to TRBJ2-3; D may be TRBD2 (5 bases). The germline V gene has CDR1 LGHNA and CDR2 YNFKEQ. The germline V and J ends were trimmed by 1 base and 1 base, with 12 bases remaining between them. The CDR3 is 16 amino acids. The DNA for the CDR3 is TGTGCCAGCAGCCAAGTAACGGGGATGGGCACAGATACGCAGTATTTT. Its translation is CASSQVTGMGTDTQYF.

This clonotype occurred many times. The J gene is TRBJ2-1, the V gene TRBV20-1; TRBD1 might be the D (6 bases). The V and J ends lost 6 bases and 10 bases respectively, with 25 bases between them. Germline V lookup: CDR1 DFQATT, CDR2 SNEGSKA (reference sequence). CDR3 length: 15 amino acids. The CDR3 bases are TGCAGTGCAAAACCCGACAGGCCGATATTCAGGGAGCAGTTCTTC. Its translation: CSAKPDRPIFREQFF.

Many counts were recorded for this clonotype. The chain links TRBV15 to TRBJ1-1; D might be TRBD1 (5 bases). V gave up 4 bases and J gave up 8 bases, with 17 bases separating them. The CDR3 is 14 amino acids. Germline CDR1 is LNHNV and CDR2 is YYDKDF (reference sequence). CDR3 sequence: CATSTISSGAEAFF. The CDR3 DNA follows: TGTGCCACCAGCACCATTTCTTCCGGGGCCGAAGCTTTCTTT. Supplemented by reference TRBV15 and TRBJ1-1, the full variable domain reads DAMVIQNPRYQVTQFGKPVTLSCSQTLNHNVMYWYQQKSSQAPKLLFHYYDKDFNNEADTPDNFQSRRPNTSFCFLDIRSPGLGDTAMYLCATSTISSGAEAFFGQGTRLTVV.

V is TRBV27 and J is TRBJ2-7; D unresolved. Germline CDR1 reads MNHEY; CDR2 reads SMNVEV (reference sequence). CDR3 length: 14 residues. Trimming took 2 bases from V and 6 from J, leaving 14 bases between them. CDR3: CASSLVGSRAEQYF. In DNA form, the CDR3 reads TGTGCCAGCAGTTTAGTGGGCTCAAGGGCCGAGCAGTACTTC.

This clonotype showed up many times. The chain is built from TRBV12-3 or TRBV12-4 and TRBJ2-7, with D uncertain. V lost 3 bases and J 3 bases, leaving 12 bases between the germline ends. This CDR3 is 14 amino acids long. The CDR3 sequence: CASSFLQSGYEQYF. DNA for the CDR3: TGTGCCAGCAGTTTTCTGCAATCGGGCTACGAGCAGTACTTC.

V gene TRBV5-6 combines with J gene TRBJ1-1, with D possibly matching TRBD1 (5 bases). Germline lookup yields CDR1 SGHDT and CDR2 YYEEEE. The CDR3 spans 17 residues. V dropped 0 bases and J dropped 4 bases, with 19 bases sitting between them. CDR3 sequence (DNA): TGTGCCAGCAGCTTGGATTTGTGGTCGGAAAGGGGCACTGAAGCTTTCTTT. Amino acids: CASSLDLWSERGTEAFF.

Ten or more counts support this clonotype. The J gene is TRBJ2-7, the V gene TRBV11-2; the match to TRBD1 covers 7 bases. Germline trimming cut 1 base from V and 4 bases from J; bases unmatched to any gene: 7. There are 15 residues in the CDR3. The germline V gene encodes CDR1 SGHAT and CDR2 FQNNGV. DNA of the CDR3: TGTGCCAGCAGCTTAGGGCCCACAGGGGCGTACGAGCAGTACGTC. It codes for CASSLGPTGAYEQYV.

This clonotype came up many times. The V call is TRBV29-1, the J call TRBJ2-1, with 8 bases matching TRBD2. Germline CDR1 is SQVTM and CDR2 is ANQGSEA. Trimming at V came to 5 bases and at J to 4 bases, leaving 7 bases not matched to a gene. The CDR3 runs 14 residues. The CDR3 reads CSVLPGLEYNEQFF. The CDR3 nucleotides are TGCAGCGTTCTGCCGGGACTAGAATACAATGAGCAGTTCTTC.

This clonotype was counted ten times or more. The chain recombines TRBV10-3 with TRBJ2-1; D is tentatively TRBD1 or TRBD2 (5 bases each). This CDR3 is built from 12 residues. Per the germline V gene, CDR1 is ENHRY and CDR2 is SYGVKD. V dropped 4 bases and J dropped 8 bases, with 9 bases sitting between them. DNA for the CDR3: TGTGCCATCAGTGGCGAGGGGCATGAGCAGTTCTTC. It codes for CAISGEGHEQFF.

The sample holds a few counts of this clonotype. CDR3 DNA sequence: TGTGCCAGCAGTTACTGGGGTTTCGGCGGCGGGGAGCTGTTTTTT. Its translation is CASSYWGFGGGELFF. The gene calls are TRBV6-2 or TRBV6-3 and TRBJ2-2; D not certain. In germline, CDR1 is MNHEY, CDR2 SVGEGT. The CDR3 is made up of 15 amino acids. V was cut by 1 base and J by 7 bases, with 13 bases left in between.

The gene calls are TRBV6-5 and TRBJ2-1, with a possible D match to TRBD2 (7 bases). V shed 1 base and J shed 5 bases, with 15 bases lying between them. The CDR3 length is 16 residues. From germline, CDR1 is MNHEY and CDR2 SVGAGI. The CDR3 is CASSYYVGGPNNEQFF. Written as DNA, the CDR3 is TGTGCCAGCAGTTACTATGTGGGGGGGCCCAACAATGAGCAGTTCTTC.